These T cell receptor beta chains were read from a single sample in a study of cytomegalovirus exposure and HLA in healthy donors. The table came from immunoSEQ multiplex PCR; TCRdb's copy has only in-frame clones and leaves some out. The sample holds 90,000 to 130,000 clones; around 80% are singletons and the top ten take roughly 6.2%. The sample was PBMCs. The receptors were gathered from a man younger than 45 in good health and CMV-seropositive. CDR3s include the opening cysteine and the closing phenylalanine or tryptophan. The order of the fields is V gene, J gene, clone size, CDR3 protein. A clone size is listed for some rows: how often the clone was seen (once, few, many), or a class if it is expanded.

v_gene: TRBV20-1
j_gene: TRBJ2-5
abundance: .
CDR3aa: CSARDRSFQYF

v_gene: TRBV7-9
j_gene: TRBJ2-3
abundance: .
CDR3aa: CASSLYPFQGTQYF

v_gene: TRBV19
j_gene: TRBJ2-2
abundance: once
CDR3aa: CASSIVQGFGTGELFF

v_gene: TRBV6-1
j_gene: TRBJ1-2
abundance: .
CDR3aa: CASSLVRNYGYTF

v_gene: TRBV10-3
j_gene: TRBJ2-7
abundance: few
CDR3aa: CAISEGQGIYEQYF

v_gene: TRBV15
j_gene: TRBJ2-5
abundance: .
CDR3aa: CATSRDPDSRETQYF

v_gene: TRBV6-6
j_gene: TRBJ2-1
abundance: .
CDR3aa: CASSFPTGPGYNEQFF

v_gene: TRBV5-5
j_gene: TRBJ1-1
abundance: .
CDR3aa: CASSLEAGLSEAFF

v_gene: TRBV9
j_gene: TRBJ2-3
abundance: .
CDR3aa: CASRGGQSMNTQYF

v_gene: TRBV6-6
j_gene: TRBJ2-7
abundance: .
CDR3aa: CASSYSGHLGGEQYF

v_gene: TRBV4-1
j_gene: .
abundance: .
CDR3aa: CASSQEFTVAYEQYF

v_gene: TRBV25-1
j_gene: TRBJ1-6
abundance: .
CDR3aa: CASSTHRTGTDNSPLHF

v_gene: TRBV5-4
j_gene: TRBJ1-2
abundance: .
CDR3aa: CASSQRQYLYGYTF

v_gene: TRBV2
j_gene: TRBJ2-5
abundance: .
CDR3aa: CASSESETQYF

v_gene: TRBV25-1
j_gene: TRBJ2-7
abundance: .
CDR3aa: CASSSTDDEQYF

v_gene: TRBV10-3
j_gene: TRBJ1-1
abundance: .
CDR3aa: CAISESKLSDTEAFF

v_gene: TRBV7-9
j_gene: TRBJ2-3
abundance: .
CDR3aa: CASSLGGNRGLTDTQYF

v_gene: TRBV2
j_gene: TRBJ1-1
abundance: once
CDR3aa: CARERDSGTEAFF

v_gene: TRBV27
j_gene: TRBJ2-1
abundance: .
CDR3aa: CASSLSSLYNEQFF

v_gene: TRBV4-3
j_gene: TRBJ2-7
abundance: .
CDR3aa: CASSQGLAGTYEQYF

v_gene: TRBV7-3
j_gene: TRBJ2-1
abundance: few
CDR3aa: CASSSGQIGNEQFF

v_gene: TRBV27
j_gene: TRBJ2-2
abundance: .
CDR3aa: CASSLQLTGQGASGELFF

v_gene: TRBV11-2
j_gene: TRBJ2-7
abundance: .
CDR3aa: CASSFPEAYEQYF

v_gene: TRBV12-5
j_gene: TRBJ2-5
abundance: once
CDR3aa: CASSYRRGAGQETQYF

v_gene: TRBV7-9
j_gene: TRBJ2-1
abundance: .
CDR3aa: CASISSDSSYNEQFF

v_gene: TRBV5-5
j_gene: TRBJ2-7
abundance: once
CDR3aa: CASSLQVRNEQYF

v_gene: TRBV30
j_gene: TRBJ2-3
abundance: .
CDR3aa: CAWSVSLGDTQYF

v_gene: TRBV19
j_gene: TRBJ2-4
abundance: .
CDR3aa: CASSIAGPGHIQYF

v_gene: TRBV5-5
j_gene: TRBJ1-3
abundance: .
CDR3aa: CASSLDPGSGNTIYF

v_gene: TRBV19
j_gene: TRBJ2-2
abundance: .
CDR3aa: CASSRTGQGNTGELFF

v_gene: TRBV19
j_gene: TRBJ2-7
abundance: once
CDR3aa: CASSIGGNDEQYF

v_gene: TRBV10-3
j_gene: TRBJ1-1
abundance: few
CDR3aa: CAISPGILMNTEAFF

v_gene: TRBV18
j_gene: TRBJ1-4
abundance: .
CDR3aa: CASSPHGPGTGDEKLFF

v_gene: TRBV29-1
j_gene: TRBJ1-2
abundance: .
CDR3aa: CSVKGANYGYTF

v_gene: TRBV7-9
j_gene: TRBJ1-1
abundance: .
CDR3aa: CASSSGQGMNTEAFF

v_gene: TRBV11-2
j_gene: TRBJ2-7
abundance: .
CDR3aa: CASSFRGTPVSGVTYEQYF

v_gene: TRBV19
j_gene: TRBJ1-1
abundance: few
CDR3aa: CASSKQGLDTEAFF

v_gene: TRBV18
j_gene: TRBJ1-1
abundance: .
CDR3aa: CASSPRQGTMNTEAFF

v_gene: TRBV10-2
j_gene: TRBJ2-5
abundance: .
CDR3aa: CASGKSISGGGEETQYF

v_gene: TRBV6-6
j_gene: TRBJ1-5
abundance: .
CDR3aa: CASTSPGNQPQHF

v_gene: TRBV7-8
j_gene: TRBJ2-3
abundance: .
CDR3aa: CASSLTPGLAGTDTQYF

v_gene: TRBV27
j_gene: TRBJ2-7
abundance: .
CDR3aa: CASSFIADSTYEQYF

v_gene: TRBV7-9
j_gene: TRBJ1-1
abundance: .
CDR3aa: CASSLGGRLVTEAFF

v_gene: TRBV25-1
j_gene: TRBJ1-5
abundance: .
CDR3aa: CASSELNSYQPQHF

v_gene: TRBV7-9
j_gene: TRBJ2-7
abundance: .
CDR3aa: CASSTQTGRSYEQYF

v_gene: TRBV2
j_gene: TRBJ2-7
abundance: .
CDR3aa: CASSLSYEQYF

v_gene: TRBV7-2
j_gene: TRBJ2-5
abundance: .
CDR3aa: CASSFGETQYF

v_gene: TRBV19
j_gene: TRBJ2-5
abundance: .
CDR3aa: CASSIGGGYQETQYF

v_gene: TRBV5-4
j_gene: TRBJ2-3
abundance: few
CDR3aa: CASSLGLGTGGSDTQYF

v_gene: TRBV18
j_gene: TRBJ1-1
abundance: .
CDR3aa: CASSPFIRDRVAGTEAFF

v_gene: TRBV10-3
j_gene: TRBJ2-1
abundance: .
CDR3aa: CAISVSVTGGNTDEQFF

v_gene: TRBV4-1
j_gene: TRBJ2-7
abundance: .
CDR3aa: CASSQRDGQGTHEQYF

v_gene: TRBV12-2
j_gene: TRBJ1-1
abundance: .
CDR3aa: CASRLNPGKNTEAFF